The rows below give T cell receptor beta chains drawn from one sample of a study of T cell responses to AZD1222 COVID-19 vaccine. The repertoire was sequenced with immunoSEQ multiplex PCR; TCRdb's copy has only in-frame clones and lacks some. The sample holds about 160,000 clones; 88% are singletons and the top ten take more than 5.5%. Sequences were derived from peripheral blood, sampled on day 0 of AZD1222 vaccination. The source is an adult in good health. Both conserved end residues are part of each CDR3. A D gene is named only where the DNA matches it firmly. The size field is filled for only some rows; it gives once, few, many or a size class.

cdr3_aa cdr3_nt j_call v_call d_call clone_size
CASSRTGHLYGYTF TGTGCCAGCAGTAGGACAGGGCATCTCTATGGCTACACCTTC TRBJ1-2 TRBV2 TRBD1 .
CASSPGTSGGAQETQYF TGTGCCAGCAGCCCCGGGACTAGCGGGGGGGCCCAAGAGACCCAGTACTTC TRBJ2-5 TRBV4-2 TRBD2 .
CASSKTGGDYYGYTF TGTGCCAGCAGCAAGACAGGAGGGGATTACTATGGCTACACCTTC TRBJ1-2 TRBV5-6 . .
CSVKGQEQETQYF TGCAGCGTTAAAGGACAGGAACAAGAGACCCAGTACTTC TRBJ2-5 TRBV29-1 TRBD1 .
CASSQEKGFQPQHF TGCGCCAGCAGCCAAGAAAAAGGGTTTCAGCCCCAGCATTTT TRBJ1-5 TRBV4-3 . .
CASSAYGGRIQHF TGTGCCAGCAGCGCCTATGGTGGACGGATCCAGCATTTT TRBJ1-5 TRBV5-6 . .
CASSLTSGIGGEQFF TGTGCCAGCAGTTTGACTAGCGGGATCGGTGGTGAGCAGTTCTTC TRBJ2-1 TRBV27 TRBD2 few
CASSSRLPGNTIYF TGTGCCAGCAGCTCTAGGCTACCTGGAAACACCATATATTTT TRBJ1-3 TRBV7-2 . .
CASSLISGNTIYF TGTGCCAGCTCACTCATTTCTGGAAACACCATATATTTT TRBJ1-3 TRBV18 . .
CASSFQGTNTEAFF TGTGCCAGCAGCTTTCAGGGGACGAACACTGAAGCTTTCTTT TRBJ1-1 TRBV11-3 . once
CASSPSGTIYEQYF TGTGCCAGCAGCCCCTCGGGGACTATCTACGAGCAGTACTTC TRBJ2-7 TRBV7-9 TRBD2 .
CASGPRPGLAGGGEQYF TGTGCTAGTGGGCCCCGTCCGGGACTAGCGGGTGGGGGCGAGCAGTACTTC TRBJ2-7 TRBV12-5 TRBD2 few
CASSMRGFRYNQPQHF TGTGCCAGCAGCATGAGGGGATTCCGGTACAATCAGCCCCAGCATTTT TRBJ1-5 TRBV6-2/TRBV6-3 . .
CATSGTNTGELFF TGTGCCACCAGTGGTACGAACACCGGGGAGCTGTTTTTT TRBJ2-2 TRBV24-1 . .
CSASLPLQETQYF TGCAGTGCTAGTCTGCCGCTACAAGAGACCCAGTACTTC TRBJ2-5 TRBV20-1 . .
CSVAAGGTGELFF TGCAGCGTTGCCGCGGGGGGAACCGGGGAGCTGTTTTTT TRBJ2-2 TRBV29-1 TRBD2 .
CASSLQGQGQPQHF TGTGCCAGCAGCTTACAGGGACAGGGTCAGCCCCAGCATTTT TRBJ1-5 TRBV7-2 TRBD1 .
CASSLFLPGATDTQYF TGTGCCAGCAGCTTATTTCTTCCGGGAGCCACAGATACGCAGTATTTT TRBJ2-3 TRBV5-6 . once
CASSFDRGPAYNSPLHF TGTGCCAGCAGTTTCGACAGGGGGCCGGCCTATAATTCACCCCTCCACTTT TRBJ1-6 TRBV27 TRBD1 .
CATRPGQTQGPYNEQFF TGTGCCACCAGACCCGGCCAAACACAGGGGCCTTACAATGAGCAGTTCTTC TRBJ2-1 TRBV24-1 TRBD1 .
CASSAKGEAYEQYF TGTGCCAGCAGTGCCAAGGGGGAGGCCTACGAGCAGTACTTC TRBJ2-7 TRBV6-2/TRBV6-3 . .
CASSSTGGNEKLFF TGTGCCAGCAGTTCGACAGGGGGGAATGAAAAACTGTTTTTT TRBJ1-4 TRBV28 TRBD1 few
CASRLTGTSRGNEQFF TGTGCCAGCAGGCTAACCGGGACTAGCAGAGGGAATGAGCAGTTCTTC TRBJ2-1 TRBV7-2 TRBD2 .
CASSSYRRGTEAFF TGTGCCAGCAGTTCCTACCGGAGGGGCACTGAAGCTTTCTTT TRBJ1-1 TRBV6-2/TRBV6-3 . .
CASSLGGTGTSPLHF TGTGCCAGCAGCTTAGGGGGGACAGGGACTTCACCCCTCCACTTT TRBJ1-6 TRBV7-9 TRBD1 .
CASSLDLSGRVQQFF TGTGCCAGCAGCTTAGATCTAAGCGGGAGGGTGCAACAGTTCTTC TRBJ2-1 TRBV7-2 TRBD2 .
CASSLSYTDTQYF TGTGCCAGCAGCCTCTCTTACACAGATACGCAGTATTTT TRBJ2-3 TRBV11-2 . .
CASSFQGYYGYTF TGTGCCAGCAGTTTTCAGGGTTACTATGGCTACACCTTC TRBJ1-2 TRBV28 . .
CASSESDSIYEQYF TGTGCCAGCAGTGAATCGGACAGCATCTACGAGCAGTACTTC TRBJ2-7 TRBV25-1 . few
CASSQEGPKIPSTDTQYF TGTGCCAGCAGCCAAGAGGGGCCGAAAATTCCTAGCACAGATACGCAGTATTTT TRBJ2-3 TRBV3-1/TRBV3-2 . .
CASGLGPGEYNSPLHF TGTGCTAGTGGTTTGGGCCCCGGAGAATATAATTCACCCCTCCACTTT TRBJ1-6 TRBV12-5 . few
CASSLGQTNYGYTF TGTGCCAGCAGCTTAGGACAAACTAACTATGGCTACACCTTC TRBJ1-2 TRBV11-2 . .
CASSPGISANQPQHF TGTGCCAGCTCACCAGGTATATCGGCCAATCAGCCCCAGCATTTT TRBJ1-5 TRBV18 . once
CASGARGPTLVGELFF TGTGCCAGCGGGGCACGAGGGCCCACCCTTGTGGGGGAGCTGTTTTTT TRBJ2-2 TRBV7-9 . .
CASSPFAGGGYEQFF TGTGCCAGCTCACCATTCGCAGGGGGCGGTTATGAGCAGTTCTTC TRBJ2-1 TRBV18 TRBD1 .
CASSPTGSNQPQHF TGTGCCAGCAGTCCGACAGGTAGCAATCAGCCCCAGCATTTT TRBJ1-5 TRBV2 . .